This TCR beta chain derives from a study of shared clonotypes between healthy human individuals. Only in-frame clones appear in the TCRdb table, and some are missing; sequencing was by immunoSEQ multiplex PCR. The sample includes 450,000 to 500,000 clones, about 84% of them seen just once. CDR1 is SGHTA, CDR2 FQGTGA, per germline. This CDR3 comprises 16 residues. V was pared by 2 bases and J by 6 bases, with 9 bases of the junction left unmatched. Findings of the study overall: What limited the represented genetic and exposure-history diversity was the small number of donors.

Free of recent acute infections or vaccinations, the donors were healthy HIV-negative adults. Genomic DNA for unsorted samples, which was extracted with the QIAamp DNA Blood Mini kit, came from around 93 million PBMCs. With regard to this clone: Its matching antigen is unknown.

The sample comprised PBMCs. This clonotype was sampled from a woman aged 40 to 49 in good health. Some clones in this sample may be carry-over from other donors' samples. V gene TRBV7-3 combines with J gene TRBJ2-1; TRBD2 matches at 8 bases. The CDR3 protein is CASSLFSLGTSNEQFF. CDR3 in DNA: TGTGCCAGCAGCTTATTTAGTCTCGGGACTAGCAATGAGCAGTTCTTC.